Below, 18 T cell receptor beta chains from the same sample are listed, as sequenced in a study of glioma-infiltrating T cells (dated by TCRdb to the mid-2010s). TCRdb records Illumina MiSeq as the sequencer. TCR alpha and beta CDR3 regions were amplified with the iRepertoire nested amplicon-rescue multiplex PCR (arm-PCR) platform from RNA. TCRdb handled the public reads itself, with Q25 trimming in fastp and clone calling in MiXCR, and kept productive beta chains. Rows merge per CDR3 protein into single entries with the most common DNA and genes. This sample comprises around 100,000 distinct CDR3 sequences, 25% to 35% of them detected only once. Together, the top ten hold 35% to 55% of the sample. Sequenced: glioma tissue, nonneoplastic brain tissue, or PBMCs (not recorded which). The receptor set was obtained from a human donor with low-grade glioma or glioblastoma, undergoing nonglioma brain surgery, or in good health (not recorded which).

In this sample, this clonotype turned up many times. The rearrangement links TRBV7-2 to TRBJ2-3; D remains ambiguous. Looked up from germline, CDR1 is SGHTA and CDR2 is FQGNSA. This CDR3 contains 13 residues. With 6 bases removed from V and 5 bases from J, the gap between germline ends came to 12 bases. CDR3 in DNA: TGTGCCAGCAGGGTACTGATGATAGATACGCAGTATTTT. Protein sequence: CASRVLMIDTQYF.

About this clonotype: A much larger clone sits a single nucleotide away, making a read error possible. The chain links TRBV10-3 to TRBJ1-2; D remains ambiguous. The CDR3 loop spans 12 amino acids. Trimming took 4 bases from V and 8 from J, leaving 11 bases between them. The germline CDR1 and CDR2 sequences are ENHRY and SYGVKD. Here the CDR3 DNA reads TGTGCCATCAGTGTCGGGATTGACGGCTACACCTTC. It translates to CAISVGIDGYTF.

The chain joins TRBV2 to TRBJ1-6; 7 bases line up with TRBD1. Trimming removed 7 bases from V and 10 bases from J; junction bases left unmatched: 10. Per germline, CDR1 SNHLY and CDR2 FYNNEI. This CDR3 has 14 residues. The CDR3 DNA is TGTGCCAGCAAAACGGAGGGGGCTGAGTCACCCCTCCACTTT. Amino acids: CASKTEGAESPLHF.

This clonotype was detected only a few times. The V gene is TRBV19, the J gene TRBJ1-2; 7 positions agree with TRBD1. The CDR3 extends over 14 amino acids. V was clipped by 3 bases and J by 6 bases; unmatched bases: 7. CDR1 and CDR2 from the germline V gene are LNHDA and SQIVND (reference sequence). This CDR3 reads CASSIGGQVHGYTF. The CDR3 bases are TGTGCCAGTAGTATCGGAGGACAGGTTCATGGCTACACCTTC.

Note on this clonotype: This may stem from a read error, because a much larger clone lies one nucleotide away. The chain recombines TRBV28 with TRBJ2-3; 8 bases map to TRBD2. The CDR3 loop spans 15 amino acids. The J segment lost 5 bases and the V segment lost 6 bases, leaving 10 bases of the junction unmatched. CDR1 MDHEN and CDR2 SYDVKM come from the germline V gene. The chain's CDR3 is CASRPTGLGIDTQYF. CDR3 sequence (DNA): TGTGCCAGCAGACCCACGGGACTAGGCATAGATACGCAGTATTTT.

This sequence joins TRBV30 and TRBJ2-3; 8 bases are shared with TRBD2. The CDR3 covers 15 residues. Germline lookup yields CDR1 GTSNPN and CDR2 SVGIG (reference sequence). V trimming: 3 bases; J trimming: 2 bases; junction bases outside the gene matches: 7. CDR3 bases: TGTGCCTGGAGCGTTGGGACTAGAAACACAGATACGCAGTATTTT. This gives the protein CAWSVGTRNTDTQYF.

This clonotype was seen at least ten times. The rearrangement uses TRBV4-2 and TRBJ2-1, with 7 nucleotides matching TRBD2. The CDR3 contains 16 residues. Germline assignment: CDR1 LGHNA and CDR2 YNFKEQ. V trimming: 1 base; J trimming: 0 bases; junction bases outside the gene matches: 3. The CDR3 DNA reads as TGTGCCAGCAGCCAAGTACTAGCGAGCTCCTACAATGAGCAGTTCTTC. It encodes CASSQVLASSYNEQFF.

In this sample, this clonotype turned up many times. The chain carries TRBV28 and TRBJ2-3, with D possibly TRBD2 on 6 matching bases. Germline V gene sequence: CDR1 MDHEN, CDR2 SYDVKM. Trimming took off 3 bases at V and 4 bases at J, with 17 bases between the two ends. CDR3 length: 16 residues. The CDR3 sequence is CASSFYSGVPPDTQYF. In DNA form, the CDR3 reads TGTGCCAGCAGTTTCTATAGCGGTGTCCCGCCAGATACGCAGTATTTT.

Turning to this clonotype: A read error may explain this, as a much larger clone is one base away. The V gene is TRBV4-1, the J gene TRBJ2-1; D is possibly TRBD2 (6 bases). Per the germline V gene, CDR1 is MGHRA and CDR2 is YSYEKL. This CDR3 has 16 amino acids. V lost 7 bases to trimming and J lost 6 bases, with 22 bases between them. The chain's CDR3 is CASIRLTSSLVNEQFF. CDR3 in DNA: TGCGCCAGCATCCGCCTAACTAGCAGCCTAGTCAATGAGCAGTTCTTC.

The chain combines TRBV7-2 with TRBJ2-3; 12 bases are shared with TRBD2. V lost 0 bases and J lost 5; bases outside the gene matches: 6. The CDR3 spans 17 residues. From germline, CDR1 is SGHTA and CDR2 FQGNSA. CDR3 sequence reads: CASSLAASGGGGDTQYF. The CDR3 coding sequence is TGTGCCAGCAGCTTAGCCGCTAGCGGGGGGGGAGGAGATACGCAGTATTTT.

This clonotype occurred many times. J is TRBJ1-5 and V is TRBV27, with D perhaps TRBD1 (5 bases). In germline, CDR1 is MNHEY, CDR2 SMNVEV (reference sequence). The length of the CDR3 is 15 residues. Between the trimmed V and J ends, which lost 1 base and 5 bases, there was a span of 12 bases. This chain's CDR3 is CASSLYPGGDQPQHF. CDR3 coding DNA: TGTGCCAGCAGTTTATATCCGGGGGGGGATCAGCCCCAGCATTTT.

This clonotype was picked up many times. The V gene is TRBV20-1, the J gene TRBJ1-1, with D perhaps matching TRBD1 (5 bases). Looked up from germline, CDR1 is DFQATT and CDR2 is SNEGSKA (reference sequence). The V end was cut by 1 base, the J end by 6 bases, with 12 bases between. This CDR3 spans 13 amino acids. As DNA, the CDR3 is TGCAGTGCTAGAGGTGGACAACCTCCTGAAGCTTTCTTT. Translated, it gives CSARGGQPPEAFF.

This clonotype turned up a few times. This chain uses TRBV18 with TRBJ1-2; D possibly corresponds to TRBD1 (6 bases). Trimming pared 3 bases from V and 4 bases from J, leaving 9 bases between. The CDR3 has 13 residues. Germline assignment: CDR1 KGHSH and CDR2 LQKENI. The CDR3 loop is CASSPLDSYGYTF. The CDR3 region has the DNA TGTGCCAGCTCACCCTTGGACAGCTATGGCTACACCTTC.

This clonotype was detected once. A clone one base away is much larger, so this may be a read error. The chain joins TRBV20-1 to TRBJ1-3; D call uncertain. This CDR3 comprises 13 residues. The germline CDR1 and CDR2 sequences are DFQATT and SNEGSKA (reference sequence). V was pared by 4 bases and J by 5 bases, with 12 bases between. CDR3 amino acids: CSAIQRERNTIYF. Written as DNA, the CDR3 is TGCAGTGCTATTCAGAGGGAACGAAACACCATATATTTT.

The gene calls are TRBV7-9 and TRBJ2-7; no firm D call. This CDR3 is 14 amino acids long. The V end lost 7 bases, the J end lost 2 bases, and 15 bases lay between the germline ends. Germline V gives CDR1 SEHNR, CDR2 FQNEAQ (reference sequence). CDR3 bases: TGTGCCAGCAAAGATGGAACCGGACCCTACGAGCAGTACTTC. It encodes CASKDGTGPYEQYF.

Ten or more counts support this clonotype. One end of the junction does not line up with germline, which may come from a read error. In DNA form, the CDR3 reads TGTGCTAGCAGCGCAACGGACGTCGCGACCCAGTACTTC. Amino acid sequence: CASSATDVATQYF. V gene TRBV7-7 combines with J gene TRBJ2-5; D unresolved. This CDR3 has 13 amino acids. Germline CDR1 is SSHAT and CDR2 is FNYEAQ (reference sequence).

V usage is TRBV5-4 and J usage is TRBJ1-2; D is possibly TRBD1 (5 bases). The germline gives CDR1 SGHNT, CDR2 YYREEE (reference sequence). The CDR3 loop spans 15 amino acids. The V end lost 0 bases, the J end lost 2 bases, and 11 bases lay between the germline ends. The CDR3 bases are TGTGCCAGCAGCTTGGCGGGGGACCCAAACTATGGCTACACCTTC. It codes for CASSLAGDPNYGYTF.

This clonotype was detected once. The final CDR3 position lacks the conserved phenylalanine or tryptophan, pointing to a likely read error. The V call is TRBV7-9, the J call TRBJ1-5; D unclear. The V gene's germline CDR1 is SEHNR and CDR2 FQNEAQ (reference sequence). The CDR3 extends over 16 amino acids. Trimming removed 2 bases from V and 2 bases from J, with 13 bases in between. CDR3 protein: CASSLSPEGGNQPQHL. For the CDR3, the DNA is TGTGCCAGCAGCTTATCCCCAGAGGGTGGCAATCAGCCCCAGCATCTT.